Described below is a single T cell receptor beta chain sequence and its context. Clones were read by immunoSEQ multiplex PCR, and TCRdb kept only the in-frame ones, dropping some. This sample has fewer than 250,000 clones; 70% to 85% occur once, and the top ten carry roughly 3.2%. This entry belongs to a study of blood T cell repertoires in COVID-19. Germline lookup yields CDR1 KGHDR and CDR2 SFDVKD. Trimming pared 0 bases from V and 3 bases from J, leaving 18 bases between. The length of the CDR3 is 18 residues. The participants were between roughly 18 and 89 years old and came from some 23 US areas. Assignments of participants to cohorts depended upon their own reported clinical history.

Source material: PBMCs or T cells enriched from blood (not recorded which). This sequence was found in a woman in her 30s who had recovered from COVID-19. The chain carries TRBV24-1 and TRBJ2-3; weak D call: TRBD2 (5 bases). Written as DNA, the CDR3 is TGTGCCACCAGTGATTTGACTAGTCGGCAGTTTGGAACAGATACGCAGTATTTT. It translates to CATSDLTSRQFGTDTQYF.